This T cell receptor (beta chain) was identified during a study of CD8 T cells in Susac syndrome. cDNA came from approximately 0.5 to 1 ug RNA primed by random hexamers. MiXCR, applied by TCRdb to the immunoSEQ multiplex PCR reads, yields one record per CDR3 protein. The sample shows 250,000 to 300,000 distinct CDR3 sequences, more than 75% of them seen only once. The CDR3 length is 14 residues. V was trimmed by 8 bases and J by 1 base, leaving 14 bases between them. Germline-derived CDR1 and CDR2 are SEHNR and FQNEAQ (reference sequence). Specimen: CD8+ T cells from PBMCs. The sequence derives from a human donor with multiple sclerosis. This chain joins TRBV7-9 and TRBJ1-1, with D unclear. This CDR3 reads CASRLGGWNTEAFF. The CDR3 DNA follows: TGTGCCAGCCGGCTGGGAGGTTGGAACACTGAAGCTTTCTTT.